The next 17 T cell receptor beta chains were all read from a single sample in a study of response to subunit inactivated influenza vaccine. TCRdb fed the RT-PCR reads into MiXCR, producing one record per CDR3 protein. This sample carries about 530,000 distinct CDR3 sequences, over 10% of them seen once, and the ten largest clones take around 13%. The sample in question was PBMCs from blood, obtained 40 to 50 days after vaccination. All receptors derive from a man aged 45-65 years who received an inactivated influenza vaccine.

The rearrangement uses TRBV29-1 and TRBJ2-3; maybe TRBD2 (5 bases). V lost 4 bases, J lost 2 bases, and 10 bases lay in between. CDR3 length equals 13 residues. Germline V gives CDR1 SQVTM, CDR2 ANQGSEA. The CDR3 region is CSVATRNTDTQYF. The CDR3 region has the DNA TGCAGCGTTGCTACTAGAAACACAGATACGCAGTATTTT.

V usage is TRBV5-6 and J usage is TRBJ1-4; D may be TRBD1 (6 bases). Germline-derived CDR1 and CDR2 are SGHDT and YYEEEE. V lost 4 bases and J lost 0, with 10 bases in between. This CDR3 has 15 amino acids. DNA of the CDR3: TGTGCCAGCAGCGCCAGGGGTACAACTAATGAAAAACTGTTTTTT. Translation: CASSARGTTNEKLFF.

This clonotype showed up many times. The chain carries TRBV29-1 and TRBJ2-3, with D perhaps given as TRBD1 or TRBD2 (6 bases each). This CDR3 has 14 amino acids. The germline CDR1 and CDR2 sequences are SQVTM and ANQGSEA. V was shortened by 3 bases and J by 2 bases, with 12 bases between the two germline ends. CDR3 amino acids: CSVEGGPTTDTQYF. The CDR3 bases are TGCAGCGTTGAGGGGGGCCCCACCACAGATACGCAGTATTTT.

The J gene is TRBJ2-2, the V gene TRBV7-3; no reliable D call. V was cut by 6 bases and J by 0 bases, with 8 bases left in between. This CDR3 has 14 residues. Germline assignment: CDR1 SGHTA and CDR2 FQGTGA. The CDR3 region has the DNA TGTGCCAGCAGGCCCACGGCGAACACCGGGGAGCTGTTTTTT. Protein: CASRPTANTGELFF.

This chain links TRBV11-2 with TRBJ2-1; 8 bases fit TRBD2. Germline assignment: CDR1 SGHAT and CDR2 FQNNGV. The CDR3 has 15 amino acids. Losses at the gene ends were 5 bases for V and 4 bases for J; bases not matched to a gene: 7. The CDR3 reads CASSTQREGYNEQFF. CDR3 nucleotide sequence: TGTGCCAGCAGCACCCAACGGGAGGGATACAATGAGCAGTTCTTC.

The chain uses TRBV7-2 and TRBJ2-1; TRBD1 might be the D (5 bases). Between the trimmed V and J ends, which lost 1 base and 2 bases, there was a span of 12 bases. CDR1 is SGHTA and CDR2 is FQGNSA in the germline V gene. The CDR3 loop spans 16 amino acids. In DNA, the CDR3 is TGTGCCAGCAGCTTAGAAGGCAGGGTGGCCTACAATGAGCAGTTCTTC. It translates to CASSLEGRVAYNEQFF.

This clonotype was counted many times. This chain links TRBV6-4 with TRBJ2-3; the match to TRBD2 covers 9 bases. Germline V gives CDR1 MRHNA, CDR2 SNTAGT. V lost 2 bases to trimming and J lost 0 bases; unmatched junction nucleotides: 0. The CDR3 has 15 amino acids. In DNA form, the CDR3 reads TGTGCCAGCAGTGACCTAGCGGGGAGCACAGATACGCAGTATTTT. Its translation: CASSDLAGSTDTQYF.

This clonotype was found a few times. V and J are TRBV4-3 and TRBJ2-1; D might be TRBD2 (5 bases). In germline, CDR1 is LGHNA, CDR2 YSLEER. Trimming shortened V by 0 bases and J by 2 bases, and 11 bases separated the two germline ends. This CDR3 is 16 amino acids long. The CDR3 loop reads CASSQDPRGTYNEQFF. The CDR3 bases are TGCGCCAGCAGCCAAGACCCCCGGGGTACCTACAATGAGCAGTTCTTC.

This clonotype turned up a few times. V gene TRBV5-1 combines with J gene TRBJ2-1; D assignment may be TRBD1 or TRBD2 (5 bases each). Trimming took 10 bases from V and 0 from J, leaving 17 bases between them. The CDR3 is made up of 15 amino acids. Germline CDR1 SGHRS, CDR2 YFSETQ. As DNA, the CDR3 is TGCGCCTCAAGTTTGGGGGATCCCTCCTACAATGAGCAGTTCTTC. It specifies CASSLGDPSYNEQFF.

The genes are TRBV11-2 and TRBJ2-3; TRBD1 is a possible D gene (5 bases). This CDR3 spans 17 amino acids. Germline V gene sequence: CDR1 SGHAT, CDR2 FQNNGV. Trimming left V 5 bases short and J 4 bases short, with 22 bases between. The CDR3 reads CASSPNWGRVSADTQYF. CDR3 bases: TGTGCCAGCAGCCCCAACTGGGGCAGGGTCAGCGCAGATACGCAGTATTTT.

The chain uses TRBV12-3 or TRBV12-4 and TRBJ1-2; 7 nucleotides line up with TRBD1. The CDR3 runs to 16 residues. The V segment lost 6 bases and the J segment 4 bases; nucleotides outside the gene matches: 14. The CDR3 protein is CASSPTTGADGYGYTF. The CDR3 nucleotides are TGTGCCAGCAGCCCAACCACAGGGGCAGATGGCTATGGCTACACCTTC.

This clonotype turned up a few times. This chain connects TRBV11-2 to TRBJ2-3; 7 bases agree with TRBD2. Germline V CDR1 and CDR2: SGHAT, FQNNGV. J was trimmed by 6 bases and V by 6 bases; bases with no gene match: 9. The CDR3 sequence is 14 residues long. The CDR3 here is CASRRTWEGDTQYF. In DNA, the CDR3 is TGTGCCAGCAGACGTACCTGGGAGGGGGATACGCAGTATTTT. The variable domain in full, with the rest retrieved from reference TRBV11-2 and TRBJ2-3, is EAGVAQSPRYKIIEKRQSVAFWCNPISGHATLYWYQQILGQGPKLLIQFQNNGVVDDSQLPKDRFSAERLKGVDSTLKIQPAKLEDSAVYLCASRRTWEGDTQYFGPGTRLTVL.

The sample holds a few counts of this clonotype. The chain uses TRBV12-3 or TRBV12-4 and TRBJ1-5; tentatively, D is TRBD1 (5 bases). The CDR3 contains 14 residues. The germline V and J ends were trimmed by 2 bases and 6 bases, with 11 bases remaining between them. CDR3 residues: CASSLSQGGQPQHF. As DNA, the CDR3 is TGTGCCAGCAGTTTATCCCAGGGTGGTCAGCCCCAGCATTTT.

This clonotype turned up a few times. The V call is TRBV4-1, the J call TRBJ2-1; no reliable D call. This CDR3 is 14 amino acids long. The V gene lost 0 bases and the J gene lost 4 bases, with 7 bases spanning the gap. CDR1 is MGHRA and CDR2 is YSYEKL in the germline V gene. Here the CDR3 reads CASSQETLYNEQFF. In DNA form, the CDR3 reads TGCGCCAGCAGCCAAGAAACCTTGTACAATGAGCAGTTCTTC.

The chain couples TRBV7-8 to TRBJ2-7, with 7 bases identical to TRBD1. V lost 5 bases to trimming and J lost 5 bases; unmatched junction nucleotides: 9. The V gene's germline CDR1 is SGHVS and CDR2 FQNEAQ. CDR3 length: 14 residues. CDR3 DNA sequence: TGTGCCAGCAGCCAAAACCCTACAGGGGACGAGCAGTACTTC. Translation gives CASSQNPTGDEQYF. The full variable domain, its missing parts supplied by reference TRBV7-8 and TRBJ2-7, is GAGVSQSPRYKVAKRGQDVALRCDPISGHVSLFWYQQALGQGPEFLTYFQNEAQLDKSGLPSDRFFAERPEGSVSTLKIQRTQQEDSAVYLCASSQNPTGDEQYFGPGTRLTVT.

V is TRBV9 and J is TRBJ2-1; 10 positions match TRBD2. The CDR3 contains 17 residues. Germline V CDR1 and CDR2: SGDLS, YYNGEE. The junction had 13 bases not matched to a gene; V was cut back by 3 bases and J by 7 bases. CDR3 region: CASSERLAGSVRNEQFF. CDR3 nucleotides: TGTGCCAGCAGCGAGCGACTAGCGGGCTCTGTTCGGAATGAGCAGTTCTTC.

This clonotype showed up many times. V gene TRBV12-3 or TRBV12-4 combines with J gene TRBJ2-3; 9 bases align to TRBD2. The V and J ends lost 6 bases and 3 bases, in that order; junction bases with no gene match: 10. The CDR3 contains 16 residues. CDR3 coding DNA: TGTGCCAGCAGGCCATCACTAGCGGGCGGGACAGATACGCAGTATTTT. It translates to CASRPSLAGGTDTQYF.